The 32 T cell receptor beta chains below were found in one sample sequenced in a study of cytomegalovirus exposure and HLA in healthy donors. In the PCR, 60 Vbeta and 13 Jbeta primers were used. The data were produced by immunoSEQ multiplex PCR, yet TCRdb's version contains in-frame clones alone and is incomplete. The table shows 180,000 or so clones, with 70% to 90% occurring only once. Sequenced input: PBMCs. The receptors shown here come from a man aged 18 to 29 in good health and CMV-seropositive.

The V and J genes are TRBV7-9 and TRBJ2-5; possibly TRBD2 for D (7 bases). The V end was cut by 3 bases, the J end by 7 bases, with 18 bases between. The CDR3 extends over 15 amino acids. Germline V lookup: CDR1 SEHNR, CDR2 FQNEAQ (reference sequence). The CDR3 DNA reads as TGTGCCAGCAGCTTGCGCGGGGGCCAACGCTTGACCCAGTACTTC. It codes for CASSLRGGQRLTQYF. The full variable domain, completed using reference TRBV7-9 and TRBJ2-5, is DTGVSQNPRHKITKRGQNVTFRCDPISEHNRLYWYRQTLGQGPEFLTYFQNEAQLEKSRLLSDRFSAERPKGSFSTLEIQRTEQGDSAMYLCASSLRGGQRLTQYFGPGTRLLVL.

The rearrangement uses TRBV27 and TRBJ2-2, with D maybe TRBD1 (6 bases). The V gene's germline CDR1 is MNHEY and CDR2 SMNVEV (reference sequence). The length of the CDR3 is 13 residues. Trimming took 3 bases from V and 6 from J, leaving 8 bases between them. The CDR3 sequence: CASSFGGAGELFF. DNA for the CDR3: TGTGCCAGCAGTTTTGGGGGCGCCGGGGAGCTGTTTTTT.

This clone was recorded a few times. The chain uses TRBV5-1 and TRBJ2-7; the D gene is possibly TRBD2 (5 bases). V gave up 5 bases and J gave up 2 bases, with 14 bases separating them. This CDR3 comprises 14 residues. Germline V gives CDR1 SGHRS, CDR2 YFSETQ. For the CDR3, the DNA is TGCGCCAGCAGGGGCCGGGGTAAACCCTACGAGCAGTACTTC. It yields the protein CASRGRGKPYEQYF.

The chain carries TRBV7-2 and TRBJ1-2, with 8 bases lining up with TRBD1. This CDR3 has 14 residues. The V gene's germline CDR1 is SGHTA and CDR2 FQGNSA. V gave up 5 bases and J gave up 5 bases; unmatched junction bases: 7. The CDR3 sequence is CASSKGQDLYGYTF. As DNA, the CDR3 is TGTGCCAGCAGCAAGGGACAGGACTTATATGGCTACACCTTC.

For this clone: Mismatch with germline at one junction end may stem from a read error. The rearrangement links TRBV7-9 to TRBJ1-5; D call uncertain. CDR1 and CDR2 from the germline V gene are SEHNR and FQNEAQ (reference sequence). The CDR3 covers 12 residues. The CDR3 sequence is CSSSSGGMSQHF. In DNA, the CDR3 is TGTTCCAGCAGCTCCGGTGGTATGTCCCAGCATTTT.

The genes are TRBV2 and TRBJ2-1; TRBD2 matches 10 bases. Germline-derived CDR1 and CDR2 are SNHLY and FYNNEI. V lost 6 bases and J lost 8; bases outside the gene matches: 7. The CDR3 has 14 residues. Here the CDR3 DNA reads TGTGCCAGCAGCCGAAGCGGGGGGGCGGATGAGCAGTTCTTC. Amino acids: CASSRSGGADEQFF.

The V gene is TRBV14, the J gene TRBJ1-2; TRBD1 matches at 8 bases. CDR1 is SGHDN, CDR2 FVKESK, per germline. The CDR3 runs 13 residues. With V trimmed by 4 bases and J by 2 bases, 0 bases remained unmatched. CDR3 DNA: TGTGCCAGCAGCCGGACAGGGAACTATGGCTACACCTTC. Translation: CASSRTGNYGYTF.

V gene TRBV28 combines with J gene TRBJ2-7; TRBD2 matches 7 bases. The CDR3 has 14 amino acids. CDR1 is MDHEN and CDR2 is SYDVKM in the germline V gene. V lost 7 bases and J lost 7; bases outside the gene matches: 13. In DNA form, the CDR3 reads TGTGCCAGCACCCCCCGGATGGGGGGAGGGGAGCAGTACTTC. Translating gives CASTPRMGGGEQYF.

In this sample, this clone turned up once. The V and J genes are TRBV7-7 and TRBJ2-1, with TRBD2 matching over 7 bases. The V segment lost 5 bases and the J segment 8 bases; nucleotides outside the gene matches: 9. In germline, CDR1 is SSHAT, CDR2 FNYEAQ (reference sequence). CDR3 length: 14 residues. The CDR3 sequence: CASSQHRTSHEQFF. The CDR3, as DNA: TGTGCCAGCAGCCAACACAGGACTAGTCATGAGCAGTTCTTC.

The chain recombines TRBV13 with TRBJ1-6; 9 bases match TRBD1. The germline V gene has CDR1 PRHDT and CDR2 FYEKMQ (reference sequence). The CDR3 totals 13 residues. The trim removed 6 bases at V and 9 bases at J, leaving 3 bases unmatched. The CDR3 here is CASSRTGVSPLHF. The CDR3 nucleotides read TGTGCCAGCAGTCGGACAGGGGTTTCACCCCTCCACTTT.

The chain combines TRBV9 with TRBJ2-6; TRBD2 aligns across 7 bases. J gave up 3 bases and V 3 bases, and 15 bases lay outside the gene matches. The V gene's germline CDR1 is SGDLS and CDR2 YYNGEE. The CDR3 is made up of 19 amino acids. CDR3 amino acids: CASSGGGTVGLHGANVLTF. CDR3 bases: TGTGCCAGCAGCGGGGGGGGGACCGTTGGTCTCCATGGGGCCAACGTCCTGACTTTC.

The CDR3 coding sequence is TGTGCCAGTAACGACCGAGACACCAAACCGCTCTATGGCTACACCTTC. As protein: CASNDRDTKPLYGYTF. The chain has TRBV19 and TRBJ1-2; D not resolved. Trimming removed 7 bases from V and 4 bases from J, with 22 bases in between. Germline values: CDR1 LNHDA, CDR2 SQIVND (reference sequence). The CDR3 contains 16 residues.

The chain combines TRBV7-6 with TRBJ2-7; possibly TRBD2 for D (7 bases). Germline CDR1 SGHVS, CDR2 FNYEAQ. The V end was cut by 5 bases, the J end by 5 bases, with 16 bases between. The CDR3 length is 14 residues. The CDR3 region is CASSPEGGLDEQYF. The CDR3 DNA is TGTGCCAGCAGCCCAGAGGGGGGGCTCGACGAGCAGTACTTC.

The chain joins TRBV11-3 to TRBJ2-1, with D possibly matching TRBD1 (5 bases). Trimming stripped 5 bases from V and 0 bases from J, with 17 bases between. This CDR3 comprises 17 residues. Germline-derived CDR1 and CDR2 are SGHNT and YENEEA. The CDR3 region is CASSLGEQASSYNEQFF. The CDR3 DNA sequence: TGTGCCAGCAGCCTAGGGGAACAGGCAAGCTCCTACAATGAGCAGTTCTTC.

This chain links TRBV5-1 with TRBJ2-1; maybe TRBD2 (5 bases). The CDR3 is made up of 15 amino acids. Germline CDR1 and CDR2: SGHRS and YFSETQ. With 8 bases removed from V and 0 bases from J, the gap between germline ends came to 15 bases. CDR3 loop: CASSRGQISYNEQFF. In DNA form, the CDR3 reads TGCGCCAGTTCAAGAGGGCAGATCTCCTACAATGAGCAGTTCTTC. Based on the CDR3 plus reference TRBV5-1 and TRBJ2-1, the full variable domain is KAGVTQTPRYLIKTRGQQVTLSCSPISGHRSVSWYQQTPGQGLQFLFEYFSETQRNKGNFPGRFSGRQFSNSRSEMNVSTLELGDSALYLCASSRGQISYNEQFFGPGTRLTVL.

This chain links TRBV11-2 with TRBJ1-2; D unresolved. Germline loops: CDR1 SGHAT, CDR2 FQNNGV. This CDR3 has 15 amino acids. Trimming took off 4 bases at V and 8 bases at J, with 20 bases between the two ends. The CDR3 protein is CASSSAPGSPWGYTF. The CDR3 bases are TGTGCCAGCAGCTCCGCCCCCGGGAGCCCCTGGGGCTACACCTTC. Drawing the rest from reference TRBV11-2 and TRBJ1-2, the complete variable domain is EAGVAQSPRYKIIEKRQSVAFWCNPISGHATLYWYQQILGQGPKLLIQFQNNGVVDDSQLPKDRFSAERLKGVDSTLKIQPAKLEDSAVYLCASSSAPGSPWGYTFGSGTRLTVV.

The gene calls are TRBV7-2 and TRBJ1-5, with D possibly TRBD1 on 6 matching bases. The CDR3 runs to 14 residues. V lost 2 bases, J lost 11 bases, and 16 bases lay in between. Germline CDR1 reads SGHTA; CDR2 reads FQGNSA. The CDR3 spells CASSLSQASGAQHF. The CDR3 DNA reads TGTGCCAGCAGCTTATCGCAGGCCTCAGGGGCCCAGCATTTT.

This sequence joins TRBV9 and TRBJ1-2, with a weak D call TRBD1 (6 bases). V lost 0 bases and J 5 bases, leaving 14 bases between the germline ends. The CDR3 totals 15 residues. CDR1 and CDR2 from the germline V gene are SGDLS and YYNGEE. The CDR3, as DNA: TGTGCCAGCAGCGTAGTCCCTGGAGACAGGTATGGCTACACCTTC. It specifies CASSVVPGDRYGYTF. The whole variable domain, filled in from reference TRBV9 and TRBJ1-2, reads DSGVTQTPKHLITATGQRVTLRCSPRSGDLSVYWYQQSLDQGLQFLIQYYNGEERAKGNILERFSAQQFPDLHSELNLSSLELGDSALYFCASSVVPGDRYGYTFGSGTRLTVV.

V and J are TRBV6-5 and TRBJ2-7; D might be TRBD1 (5 bases). Trimming stripped 5 bases from V and 0 bases from J, with 11 bases between. CDR3 size: 14 residues. Germline CDR1 and CDR2: MNHEY and SVGAGI. The CDR3, as DNA: TGTGCCAGCAGTCCCAGGGTGGGCTCCTACGAGCAGTACTTC. This encodes CASSPRVGSYEQYF.

The CDR3 spells CASSFPDRTNLGYTF. Here the CDR3 DNA reads TGTGCCAGCAGCTTCCCCGACAGGACGAATTTGGGCTACACCTTC. The chain combines TRBV7-9 with TRBJ1-2; D might be TRBD1 (6 bases). Trimming shortened V by 3 bases and J by 8 bases, and 19 bases separated the two germline ends. From germline, CDR1 is SEHNR and CDR2 FQNEAQ (reference sequence). The CDR3 length is 15 residues.

The sample holds a few counts of this clone. The chain recombines TRBV19 with TRBJ1-5, with 10 positions matching TRBD1. The CDR3 extends over 16 amino acids. The V gene's germline CDR1 is LNHDA and CDR2 SQIVND (reference sequence). V was pared by 2 bases and J by 2 bases, with 3 bases of the junction left unmatched. CDR3 coding DNA: TGTGCCAGTAGTATAACTGGGACAGGGGGCAATCAGCCCCAGCATTTT. Amino acids: CASSITGTGGNQPQHF.

This sequence joins TRBV7-2 and TRBJ2-6, with a weak D call TRBD2 (5 bases). The CDR3 runs to 15 residues. Trimming shortened V by 5 bases and J by 0 bases, and 8 bases separated the two germline ends. The germline V gene encodes CDR1 SGHTA and CDR2 FQGNSA. The CDR3 DNA reads TGTGCCAGCAGCCGCGGGTTCTCTGGGGCCAACGTCCTGACTTTC. Amino acid sequence: CASSRGFSGANVLTF.

V is TRBV7-8 and J is TRBJ1-1; TRBD1 matches 7 bases. This CDR3 contains 15 residues. From germline, CDR1 is SGHVS and CDR2 FQNEAQ. With V trimmed by 4 bases and J by 3 bases, 8 bases remained unmatched. CDR3 coding DNA: TGTGCCAGCAGCTACCGGGACAGTATTCACACTGAAGCTTTCTTT. This translates into CASSYRDSIHTEAFF.

This clone has only one observation. The genes are TRBV2 and TRBJ2-1; TRBD1 might be the D (6 bases). Germline V gene lookup returns CDR1 SNHLY and CDR2 FYNNEI. The CDR3 covers 16 residues. Trimming cost V 4 bases and J 1 base, with 14 bases left between them. CDR3 nucleotides: TGTGCCAGCAGTGGCCAGGGGCTAGGGTCCTACAATGAGCAGTTCTTC. This gives the protein CASSGQGLGSYNEQFF. The complete variable domain, with remaining parts taken from reference TRBV2 and TRBJ2-1, reads EPEVTQTPSHQVTQMGQEVILRCVPISNHLYFYWYRQILGQKVEFLVSFYNNEISEKSEIFDDQFSVERPDGSNFTLKIRSTKLEDSAMYFCASSGQGLGSYNEQFFGPGTRLTVL.

V gene TRBV5-4 combines with J gene TRBJ2-1; TRBD1 aligns across 9 bases. The CDR3 consists of 15 residues. Germline V gene data show CDR1 as SGHNT and CDR2 as YYREEE (reference sequence). V dropped 3 bases and J dropped 7; count of bases not matched to a gene: 8. CDR3 sequence: CASSYRDRDRNEQFF. CDR3 DNA: TGTGCCAGCAGCTACCGGGACAGGGACCGTAATGAGCAGTTCTTC.

The chain recombines TRBV5-5 with TRBJ2-1; 9 positions match TRBD1. The CDR3 runs 18 residues. CDR1 and CDR2 (germline): SGHKS, YYEKEE (reference sequence). Germline trimming cut 2 bases from V and 0 bases from J; bases unmatched to any gene: 9. This CDR3 is CASSFGTGTWSSYNEQFF. The CDR3 bases are TGTGCCAGCAGCTTCGGGACAGGGACATGGAGCTCCTACAATGAGCAGTTCTTC.

The V gene is TRBV15, the J gene TRBJ1-6; 8 bases fit TRBD1. This CDR3 has 20 amino acids. Germline values: CDR1 LNHNV, CDR2 YYDKDF (reference sequence). V lost 2 bases to trimming and J lost 1 base; unmatched junction nucleotides: 13. The CDR3 here is CATSRRTGTEVGSYNSPLHF. DNA for the CDR3: TGTGCCACCAGCAGAAGGACAGGGACCGAAGTCGGATCCTATAATTCACCCCTCCACTTT. Based on the CDR3 plus reference TRBV15 and TRBJ1-6, the full variable domain is DAMVIQNPRYQVTQFGKPVTLSCSQTLNHNVMYWYQQKSSQAPKLLFHYYDKDFNNEADTPDNFQSRRPNTSFCFLDIRSPGLGDTAMYLCATSRRTGTEVGSYNSPLHFGNGTRLTVT.

J is TRBJ1-2 and V is TRBV28; TRBD1 is a possible D gene (5 bases). The CDR3 extends over 15 amino acids. Germline CDR1 is MDHEN and CDR2 is SYDVKM. Trimming left V 6 bases short and J 8 bases short, with 22 bases between. The CDR3: CASRDGAQGERGYTF. The CDR3 nucleotides are TGTGCCAGCAGGGACGGTGCGCAGGGCGAGAGAGGCTACACCTTC.

In regard to this clone: The junction departs from germline at one end; a sequencing error may be responsible. The chain recombines TRBV7-9 with TRBJ1-2; tentative D call: TRBD1 (6 bases). The CDR3 runs 14 residues. Germline CDR1 and CDR2: SEHNR and FQNEAQ (reference sequence). As DNA, the CDR3 is TGTTCCAGCAGCACAACAGGGATCGGCTATGGCTACACCTTC. Translating it yields CSSSTTGIGYGYTF.

In this sample, this clone turned up a few times. The gene calls are TRBV19 and TRBJ2-7, with D hard to call. The CDR3 loop spans 11 amino acids. Germline CDR1 and CDR2: LNHDA and SQIVND (reference sequence). With 6 bases removed from V and 5 bases from J, the gap between germline ends came to 8 bases. CDR3 in DNA: TGTGCCAGTAGGACTGTGGACGAGCAGTACTTC. Translation gives CASRTVDEQYF.

The chain combines TRBV19 with TRBJ1-1, with D possibly matching TRBD1 (5 bases). The V gene lost 10 bases and the J gene lost 1 base, with 10 bases spanning the gap. Germline CDR1 and CDR2: LNHDA and SQIVND (reference sequence). The length of the CDR3 is 12 residues. The CDR3 here is CATRQWNTEAFF. CDR3 in DNA: TGTGCCACTCGACAGTGGAACACTGAAGCTTTCTTT. The full variable domain, rest sourced from reference TRBV19 and TRBJ1-1, is DGGITQSPKYLFRKEGQNVTLSCEQNLNHDAMYWYRQDPGQGLRLIYYSQIVNDFQKGDIAEGYSVSREKKESFPLTVTSAQKNPTAFYLCATRQWNTEAFFGQGTRLTVV.

This clone was observed once. The V gene is TRBV7-8, the J gene TRBJ1-5; 7 positions match TRBD1. With 0 bases clipped from V and 0 bases from J, the junction kept 5 bases outside the gene matches. The V gene's germline CDR1 is SGHVS and CDR2 FQNEAQ. The CDR3 is made up of 17 amino acids. The CDR3 sequence is CASSLANRGSSNQPQHF. As DNA, the CDR3 is TGTGCCAGCAGCTTAGCTAACAGGGGATCTAGCAATCAGCCCCAGCATTTT. The full variable domain, in which reference TRBV7-8 and TRBJ1-5 provide the parts outside the CDR3, is GAGVSQSPRYKVAKRGQDVALRCDPISGHVSLFWYQQALGQGPEFLTYFQNEAQLDKSGLPSDRFFAERPEGSVSTLKIQRTQQEDSAVYLCASSLANRGSSNQPQHFGDGTRLSIL.